The 30 T cell receptor beta chains below come from one sample, sequenced in a study of T cells in Graves' hyperthyroidism and ophthalmopathy. What was amplified from RNA transcripts were TCR beta CDR3 regions. When the TCR CDR3 underwent first-round RT-PCR, the HTBI primer set was used. Via MiXCR, TCRdb re-called the multiplex PCR reads, giving one row per CDR3 protein. Here the sample spans some 400,000 distinct CDR3 sequences, roughly 13% being singletons. Material for sequencing was blood. The receptors shown here come from a man in his thirties or forties with Graves' hyperthyroidism that later progressed to Graves' ophthalmopathy.

J is TRBJ2-2 and V is TRBV5-1, with a tentative D call TRBD1 (7 bases). The CDR3 loop spans 15 amino acids. Trimming removed 6 bases at V and 0 bases at J, with 12 bases between. Per the germline V gene, CDR1 is SGHRS and CDR2 is YFSETQ. This CDR3 reads CASTSGGTNTGELFF. As DNA, the CDR3 is TGCGCCAGCACATCAGGGGGGACGAACACCGGGGAGCTGTTTTTT.

About this clonotype: Just one base apart from a much larger clone, this may be a read error. The chain is built from TRBV10-3 and TRBJ1-2; TRBD1 agrees at 8 bases. The CDR3 runs 17 residues. Germline CDR1 reads ENHRY; CDR2 reads SYGVKD. Here the CDR3 DNA reads TGTGCCATCAGTGGAAGAAGAGCAGGGGGCGATAACTATGGCTACGCCTTC. This translates into CAISGRRAGGDNYGYAF.

The chain couples TRBV20-1 to TRBJ1-6; TRBD1 is a possible D gene (6 bases). The CDR3 sequence is 14 residues long. Trimming pared 3 bases from V and 7 bases from J, leaving 13 bases between. The germline V gene has CDR1 DFQATT and CDR2 SNEGSKA (reference sequence). The CDR3 sequence is CSASAGQSNSPLHF. The CDR3 region has the DNA TGCAGTGCTAGCGCGGGACAATCAAATTCACCCCTCCACTTT.

Regarding this clonotype: A clone one base away is much larger, so this may be a read error. The rearrangement links TRBV28 to TRBJ1-5; perhaps TRBD1 as D (6 bases). Looked up from germline, CDR1 is MDHEN and CDR2 is SYDVKM. The CDR3 covers 14 residues. The ends were cut back, 7 bases at V and 5 bases at J, with 15 bases in the middle. In nucleotides, the CDR3 is TGTGCCAGCACCCTAGCAGGGGCCGATCAGCCCCAGCATTTT. This translates into CASTLAGADQPQHF. Full variable domain (rest looked up from reference TRBV28 and TRBJ1-5): DVKVTQSSRYLVKRTGEKVFLECVQDMDHENMFWYRQDPGLGLRLIYFSYDVKMKEKGDIPEGYSVSREKKERFSLILESASTNQTSMYLCASTLAGADQPQHFGDGTRLSIL.

This clonotype occurred many times. The J gene is TRBJ1-6, the V gene TRBV11-2; 11 bases align to TRBD1. The CDR3 covers 15 residues. V dropped 2 bases and J dropped 8; count of bases not matched to a gene: 2. CDR1 and CDR2 from the germline V gene are SGHAT and FQNNGV. The CDR3 is CASSLQGQGDSPLHF. CDR3 DNA: TGTGCCAGCAGCTTACAGGGACAGGGGGATTCACCCCTCCACTTT.

Details on this clonotype: One end of the junction varies from germline; a read error may be responsible. The chain combines TRBV19 with TRBJ1-6; 7 nucleotides match TRBD1. Germline V gives CDR1 LNHDA, CDR2 SQIVND (reference sequence). The CDR3 sequence is 16 residues long. The CDR3 sequence is CASRDRNTEYNLPLHF. The CDR3 DNA is TGTGCCAGTAGGGACAGGAATACGGAGTATAATTTACCCCTCCACTTT.

This clonotype was picked up a small number of times. The rearrangement uses TRBV6-5 and TRBJ1-2; 11 nucleotides match TRBD1. Germline trimming cut 2 bases from V and 6 bases from J; bases unmatched to any gene: 5. CDR1 MNHEY and CDR2 SVGAGI come from the germline V gene. This CDR3 region has 15 residues. CDR3 sequence: CASSYGQGARNGYTF. As DNA, the CDR3 is TGTGCCAGCAGTTACGGACAGGGGGCGCGAAATGGCTACACCTTC.

CDR3 sequence: CASTGPGGGYTF. The CDR3, as DNA: TGTGCTTCGACAGGGCCAGGGGGGGGCTACACCTTC. This chain uses TRBV6-5 with TRBJ1-2; 7 bases line up with TRBD1. CDR3 size: 12 residues. Germline loops: CDR1 MNHEY, CDR2 SVGAGI.

This clonotype was recorded many times. J is TRBJ2-2 and V is TRBV7-9; weak D call: TRBD2 (5 bases). This CDR3 contains 15 residues. Trimming took off 1 base at V and 5 bases at J, with 11 bases between the two ends. Germline loops: CDR1 SEHNR, CDR2 FQNEAQ (reference sequence). CDR3: CASSLVRRGTGELFF. The CDR3 DNA sequence: TGTGCCAGCAGCTTAGTGCGGCGCGGGACCGGGGAGCTGTTTTTT.

This clonotype has at least ten counts. The chain has TRBV5-1 and TRBJ1-1, with TRBD1 as a possible D gene (6 bases). The CDR3 totals 18 residues. CDR1 SGHRS and CDR2 YFSETQ come from the germline V gene. V gave up 3 bases and J gave up 0 bases, with 21 bases separating them. The CDR3 here is CASSSPVGRGAMNTEAFF. Written as DNA, the CDR3 is TGCGCCAGCAGCTCCCCGGTAGGGAGGGGGGCCATGAACACTGAAGCTTTCTTT.

The chain carries TRBV6-1 and TRBJ1-4; 8 bases agree with TRBD1. This CDR3 spans 16 amino acids. Germline loops: CDR1 MNHNS, CDR2 SASEGT. Trimming took 5 bases from V and 7 from J; bases not matched to a gene: 12. CDR3 bases: TGTGCCAGCAGTACAGGACAGGGAGTCCCTTTTGAAAAACTGTTTTTT. This codes for CASSTGQGVPFEKLFF.

The CDR3 nucleotides are TGTGCCAGCAGCCAAGTTCTTAGCAATCAGCCCCAGCATTTT. It codes for CASSQVLSNQPQHF. The rearrangement links TRBV3-1 to TRBJ1-5, with D unresolved. The CDR3 spans 14 residues. Germline lookup yields CDR1 LGHDT and CDR2 YNNKEL (reference sequence). Trimming stripped 1 base from V and 0 bases from J, with 4 bases between.

This clonotype was found many times. This rearrangement joins TRBV2 to TRBJ2-5; D is possibly TRBD1 (5 bases). V gave up 1 base and J gave up 1 base, with 7 bases separating them. This CDR3 is built from 14 residues. Germline V CDR1 and CDR2: SNHLY, FYNNEI. DNA of the CDR3: TGTGCCAGCAGTGAAGGGGGCAGCCAAGAGACCCAGTACTTC. Protein: CASSEGGSQETQYF.

This clonotype was observed many times. The chain uses TRBV19 and TRBJ1-4; the D is unclear. V lost 3 bases and J 5 bases, leaving 7 bases between the germline ends. This CDR3 is 13 amino acids long. Germline CDR1 is LNHDA and CDR2 is SQIVND (reference sequence). CDR3 sequence reads: CASSMIRNEKLFF. CDR3 coding DNA: TGTGCCAGTAGTATGATCCGGAATGAAAAACTGTTTTTT.

Notes on this clonotype: This may come from a read error, since a much larger clone is one base off. The chain joins TRBV20-1 to TRBJ2-3; possibly TRBD1 for D (5 bases). The germline gives CDR1 DFQATT, CDR2 SNEGSKA (reference sequence). This CDR3 spans 11 amino acids. CDR3 nucleotides: TGCAGTGCCCGCGGCACAGGTACGCAGTATTTT. Protein product: CSARGTGTQYF.

This clonotype was found a few times. The V and J genes are TRBV18 and TRBJ1-2, with a tentative D call TRBD1 (6 bases). V gave up 1 base and J gave up 6 bases, with 12 bases separating them. This CDR3 is 14 amino acids long. CDR1 is KGHSH and CDR2 is LQKENI in the germline V gene. CDR3 sequence: CASSPQGDTNGYTF. CDR3 DNA sequence: TGTGCCAGCTCACCACAGGGGGACACTAATGGCTACACCTTC.

A remark on this clonotype: Since a much larger clone is just one base distant, this may be a read error. CDR3 sequence reads: CASRSRGLRDTRYF. CDR3 nucleotide sequence: TGTGCCAGCAGGTCCAGGGGGCTTAGAGATACGCGGTATTTT. The chain recombines TRBV11-2 with TRBJ2-3; 8 nucleotides align to TRBD1. Germline CDR1 SGHAT, CDR2 FQNNGV. This CDR3 contains 14 residues.

This clonotype was counted ten times or more. V is TRBV20-1 and J is TRBJ2-3; 9 nucleotides match TRBD1. Looked up from germline, CDR1 is DFQATT and CDR2 is SNEGSKA (reference sequence). The ends lost 5 bases at V and 4 bases at J; junction bases unmatched: 16. This CDR3 comprises 17 residues. CDR3 in DNA: TGCAGTGCTGGTGGGCCCCCCACAGGGGGCGAAGCAGATACGCAGTATTTT. Its protein is CSAGGPPTGGEADTQYF.

With regard to this clonotype: Because the CDR3 is missing its conserved closing phenylalanine or tryptophan, this is likely a read error. V gene TRBV11-2 combines with J gene TRBJ1-5; no firm D call. This CDR3 comprises 13 residues. Trimming removed 5 bases at V and 0 bases at J, with 5 bases between. Looked up from germline, CDR1 is SGHAT and CDR2 is FQNNGV. The CDR3 spells CASSPDSNQPQHL. The CDR3 nucleotides read TGTGCCAGCAGCCCTGATAGCAATCAGCCCCAGCATCTT.

V and J are TRBV6-6 and TRBJ1-2, with 8 bases aligning to TRBD1. This CDR3 has 15 residues. Looked up from germline, CDR1 is MNHNY and CDR2 is SVGAGI (reference sequence). V gave up 0 bases and J gave up 7 bases; unmatched junction bases: 7. The CDR3 loop reads CASSYSLQGALGYTF. In nucleotides, the CDR3 is TGTGCCAGCAGTTACTCGTTGCAGGGGGCGCTTGGCTACACCTTC.

This clonotype was counted at least ten times. The genes are TRBV20-1 and TRBJ1-1; D gene ambiguous. Germline V gives CDR1 DFQATT, CDR2 SNEGSKA (reference sequence). The CDR3 has 13 residues. The ends were cut back, 1 base at V and 0 bases at J, with 6 bases in the middle. The CDR3 nucleotides are TGCAGTGCTAGAGTTCGGATGAACACTGAAGCTTTCTTT. Amino acid sequence: CSARVRMNTEAFF.

This chain links TRBV5-5 with TRBJ1-3; maybe TRBD1 (5 bases). Trimming cost V 7 bases and J 1 base, with 15 bases left between them. The CDR3 runs to 15 residues. Germline lookup yields CDR1 SGHKS and CDR2 YYEKEE (reference sequence). As DNA, the CDR3 is TGTGCCAGCTCCCCCCGACAGCAATCTGGAAACACCATATATTTT. This codes for CASSPRQQSGNTIYF.

In this sample, this clonotype turned up many times. This chain uses TRBV7-3 with TRBJ2-7; 9 bases map to TRBD1. With V trimmed by 1 base and J by 3 bases, 7 bases remained unmatched. Looked up from germline, CDR1 is SGHTA and CDR2 is FQGTGA. This CDR3 comprises 16 residues. The CDR3 coding sequence is TGTGCCAGCAGCTTAATAGGGCGGGACAGGGACTACGAGCAGTACTTC. This gives the protein CASSLIGRDRDYEQYF.

This clonotype was counted only a few times. The CDR3 DNA sequence: TGTGCCAGCAGCTTAGCACTCGGACAGGACACAGATACGCAGCATTTT. Its protein product is CASSLALGQDTDTQHF. The rearrangement links TRBV7-2 to TRBJ2-3; TRBD1 matches 7 bases. The DNA end favors TRBJ1-5, so the J call may be wrong. Germline loops: CDR1 SGHTA, CDR2 FQGNSA. The CDR3 is 16 residues long.

This clonotype was seen ten or more times. The CDR3 DNA reads TGTGCCAGCAGGCCGACAGGGTATCTGGGTGGCTACACCTTC. Protein product: CASRPTGYLGGYTF. The chain recombines TRBV27 with TRBJ1-2, with 7 bases matching TRBD1. The ends lost 6 bases at V and 7 bases at J; junction bases unmatched: 11. This CDR3 spans 14 amino acids. Germline V gene sequence: CDR1 MNHEY, CDR2 SMNVEV (reference sequence).

This clonotype was recorded at least ten times. The chain joins TRBV27 to TRBJ1-6; D is unclear. CDR1 and CDR2 from the germline V gene are MNHEY and SMNVEV (reference sequence). Trimming shortened V by 1 base and J by 3 bases, and 7 bases separated the two germline ends. The CDR3 totals 15 residues. CDR3 amino acids: CASSLWRGYNSPLHF. Written as DNA, the CDR3 is TGTGCCAGCAGTTTATGGAGAGGCTATAATTCACCCCTCCACTTT.

This clonotype was seen many times. This chain links TRBV5-1 with TRBJ2-7; no reliable D call. The V gene lost 0 bases and the J gene lost 0 bases, with 7 bases spanning the gap. Germline values: CDR1 SGHRS, CDR2 YFSETQ. There are 14 residues in the CDR3. Written as DNA, the CDR3 is TGCGCCAGCAGCTTGGAAAGGGACTCCTACGAGCAGTACTTC. Translation gives CASSLERDSYEQYF.

This clonotype was observed at least ten times. This chain joins TRBV7-9 and TRBJ2-7; tentative D call: TRBD2 (5 bases). The length of the CDR3 is 14 residues. Between the trimmed V and J ends, which lost 6 bases and 1 base, there was a span of 13 bases. The V gene's germline CDR1 is SEHNR and CDR2 FQNEAQ (reference sequence). DNA of the CDR3: TGTGCCAGCAGTCAAGGGCGGGCGTCCTACGAGCAGTACTTC. It encodes CASSQGRASYEQYF.

This clonotype occurred many times. The chain couples TRBV28 to TRBJ2-5, with 11 bases fitting TRBD2. After removal of 8 bases from V and 5 bases from J, the junction contained 13 bases not matched to a gene. CDR1 MDHEN and CDR2 SYDVKM come from the germline V gene. The CDR3 has 16 amino acids. The CDR3 DNA reads TGTGCCAGCCGCCCGCCCCTAGCGGGGGGTATGGAGACCCAGTACTTC. The encoded protein is CASRPPLAGGMETQYF.

V is TRBV29-1 and J is TRBJ2-3; possibly TRBD1 for D (6 bases). The germline V gene encodes CDR1 SQVTM and CDR2 ANQGSEA. Trimming pared 7 bases from V and 2 bases from J, leaving 13 bases between. The CDR3 sequence is 13 residues long. CDR3 sequence (DNA): TGCAGCGCCGGACAGAGCCTCACAGATACGCAGTATTTT. This codes for CSAGQSLTDTQYF.